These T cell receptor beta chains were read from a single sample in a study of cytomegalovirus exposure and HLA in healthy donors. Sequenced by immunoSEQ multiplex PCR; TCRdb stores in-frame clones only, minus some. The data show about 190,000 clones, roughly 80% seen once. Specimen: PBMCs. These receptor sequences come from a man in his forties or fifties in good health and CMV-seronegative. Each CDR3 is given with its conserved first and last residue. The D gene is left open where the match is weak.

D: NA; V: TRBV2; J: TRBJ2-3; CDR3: CASNGVKGTQYF
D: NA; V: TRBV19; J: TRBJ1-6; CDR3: CASSATETGMNSPLHF
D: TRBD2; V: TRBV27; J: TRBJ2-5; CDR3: CASSLSSRLAGGNQETQYF
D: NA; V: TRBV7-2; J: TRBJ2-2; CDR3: CASRKGGVANTGELFF
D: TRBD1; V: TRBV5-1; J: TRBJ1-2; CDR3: CASSLYWTGDSYGYTF
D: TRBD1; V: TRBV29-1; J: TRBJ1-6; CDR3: CSEGQGNPPLHF
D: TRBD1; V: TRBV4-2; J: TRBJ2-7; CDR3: CASSQEVGQGAHEQYF
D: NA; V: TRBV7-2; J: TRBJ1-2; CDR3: CASSLQGPGYGYTF
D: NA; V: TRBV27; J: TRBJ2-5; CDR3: CASSSGLRMTQYF
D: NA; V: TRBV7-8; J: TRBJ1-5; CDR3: CASSLQGGNQPQHF
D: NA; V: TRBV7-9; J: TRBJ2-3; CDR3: CSSSLAGEDGADTQYF
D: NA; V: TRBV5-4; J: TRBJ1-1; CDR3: CASSLTPAREAFF
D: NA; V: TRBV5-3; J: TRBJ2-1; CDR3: CARSLDGDGGFLGSYNEQFF
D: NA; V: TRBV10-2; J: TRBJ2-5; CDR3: CASSGGVLTQYF
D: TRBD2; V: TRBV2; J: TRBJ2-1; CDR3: CASSEQGLAGYNEQFF
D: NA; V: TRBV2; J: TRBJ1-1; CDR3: CASLPEQANTEAFF
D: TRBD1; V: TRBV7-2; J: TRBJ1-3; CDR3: CASSLRPGGPGNTIYF
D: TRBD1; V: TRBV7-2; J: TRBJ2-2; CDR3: CASLGQGVTGELFF
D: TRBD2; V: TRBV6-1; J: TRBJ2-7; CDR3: CASIWTSGVSYEQYF
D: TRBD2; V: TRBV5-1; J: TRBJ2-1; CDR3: CASSSTGGPGDEQFF
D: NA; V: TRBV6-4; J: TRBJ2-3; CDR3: CASSVTGSSTDTQYF
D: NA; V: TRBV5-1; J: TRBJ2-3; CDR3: CASSLGGYRPGTDTQYF
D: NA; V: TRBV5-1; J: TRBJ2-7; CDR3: CASSSVVGISYEQYF
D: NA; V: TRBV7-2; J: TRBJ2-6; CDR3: CASSLGTGANVLTF
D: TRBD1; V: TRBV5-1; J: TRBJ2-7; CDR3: CASSLTGQKDEQYF
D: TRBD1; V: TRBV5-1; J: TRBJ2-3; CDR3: CASSPRDRGQFRTDTQYF
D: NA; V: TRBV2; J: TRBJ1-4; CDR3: CASSRTEANEKLFF
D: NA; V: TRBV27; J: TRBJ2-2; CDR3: CASSLWGPDKNTGELFF
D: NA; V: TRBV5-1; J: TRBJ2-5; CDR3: CASRPSNFQETQYF
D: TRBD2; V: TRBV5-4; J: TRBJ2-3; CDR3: CASSLGLLGKGLAARGTQYF
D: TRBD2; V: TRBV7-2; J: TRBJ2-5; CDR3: CASSPEASGGQETQYF
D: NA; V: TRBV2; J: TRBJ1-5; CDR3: CASSERGGLNNQPQHF
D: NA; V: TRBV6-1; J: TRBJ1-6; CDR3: CAGRIGMLNSPLHF
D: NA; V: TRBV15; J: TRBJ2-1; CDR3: CATSRGSVSSYNEQFF
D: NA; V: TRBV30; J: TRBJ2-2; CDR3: CAWTSRALLSGELFF
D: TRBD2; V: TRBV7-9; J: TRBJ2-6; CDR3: CASSLEEGGLGANVLTF
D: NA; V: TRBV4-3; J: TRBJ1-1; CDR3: CASSFYEGGPEAFF
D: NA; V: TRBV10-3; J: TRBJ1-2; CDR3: CAISEGRQGYGYTF
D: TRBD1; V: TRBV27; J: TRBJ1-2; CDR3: CASSSGTGGRNYGYTF
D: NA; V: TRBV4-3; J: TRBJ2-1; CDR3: CASSQGASYNEQFF
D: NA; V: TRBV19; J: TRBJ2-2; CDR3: CASRLAGELFF
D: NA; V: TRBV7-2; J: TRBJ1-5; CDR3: CASSLEPLPRVNQPQHF
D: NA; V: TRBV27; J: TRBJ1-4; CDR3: CASSSAQGSNEKLFF
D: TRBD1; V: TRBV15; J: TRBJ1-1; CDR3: CATSSDRDGVEAFF
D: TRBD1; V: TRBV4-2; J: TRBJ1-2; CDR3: CASSPGIRQGDYGYTF
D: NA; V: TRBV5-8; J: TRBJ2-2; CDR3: CASSGRQFTGELFF
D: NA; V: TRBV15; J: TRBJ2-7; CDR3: CATSAAGDEQYF
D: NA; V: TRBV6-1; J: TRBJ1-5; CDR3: CASSPGYNQPQHF
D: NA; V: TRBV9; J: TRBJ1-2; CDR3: CASSVYTGNYGYTF
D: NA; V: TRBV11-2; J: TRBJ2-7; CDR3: CASSLEAGGGYPYEQYF
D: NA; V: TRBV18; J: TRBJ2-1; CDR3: CASSPPGGQYNEQFF
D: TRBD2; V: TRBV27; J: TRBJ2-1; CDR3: CASKERGAYGLAAYNEQFF
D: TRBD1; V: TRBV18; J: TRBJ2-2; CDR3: CASSPQGASNTGELFF
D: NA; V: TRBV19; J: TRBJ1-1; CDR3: CASSTRLSEAFF
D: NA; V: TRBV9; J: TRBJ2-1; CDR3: CASSVRQGGHEQFF
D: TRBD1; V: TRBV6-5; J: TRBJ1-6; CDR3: CAGSGGTGDSPLHF
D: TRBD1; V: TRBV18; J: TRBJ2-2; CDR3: CASSPGQDLPGELFF
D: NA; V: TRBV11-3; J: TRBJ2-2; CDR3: CASSLGYSTGELFF
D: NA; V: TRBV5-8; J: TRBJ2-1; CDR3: CASSNHYGNEQFF